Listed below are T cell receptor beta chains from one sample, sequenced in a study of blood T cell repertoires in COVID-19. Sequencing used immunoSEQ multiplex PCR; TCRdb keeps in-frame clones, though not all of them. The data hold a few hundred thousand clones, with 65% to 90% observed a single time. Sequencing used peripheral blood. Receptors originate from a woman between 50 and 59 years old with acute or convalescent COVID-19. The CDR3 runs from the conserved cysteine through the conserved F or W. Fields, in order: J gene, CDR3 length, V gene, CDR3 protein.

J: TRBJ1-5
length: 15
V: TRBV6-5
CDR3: CASRTGAPHNQPQHF

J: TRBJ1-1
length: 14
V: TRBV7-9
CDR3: CASSIQGAGTEAFF

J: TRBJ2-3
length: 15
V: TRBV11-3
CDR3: CASSSMGAPTDTQYF

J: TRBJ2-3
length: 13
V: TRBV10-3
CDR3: CAISTGTPDTQYF

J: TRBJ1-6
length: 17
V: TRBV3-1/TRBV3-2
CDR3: CASSPLGRIDLNSPLHF

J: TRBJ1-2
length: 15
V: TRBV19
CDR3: CASSIQAGEIYGYTF

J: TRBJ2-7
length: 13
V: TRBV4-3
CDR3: CASSQAGSYEQYF

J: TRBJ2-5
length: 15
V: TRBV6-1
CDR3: CASSEIGREPETQYF

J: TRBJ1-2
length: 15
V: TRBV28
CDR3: CASSLWTTTRGGYTF

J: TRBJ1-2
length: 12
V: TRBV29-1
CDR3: CSVFGTASSYTF

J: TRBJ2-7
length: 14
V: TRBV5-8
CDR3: CASRSKEDIYEQYF

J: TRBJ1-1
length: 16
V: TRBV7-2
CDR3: CASSLESGARGTEAFF

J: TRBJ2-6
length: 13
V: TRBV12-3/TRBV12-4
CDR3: CASRASGANVLTF

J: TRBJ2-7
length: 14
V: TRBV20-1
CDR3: CSASRRGSSYEQYF

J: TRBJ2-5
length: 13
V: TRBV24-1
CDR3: CATRPRSGLTQYF

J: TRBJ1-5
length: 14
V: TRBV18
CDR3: CASSSAQANQPQHF

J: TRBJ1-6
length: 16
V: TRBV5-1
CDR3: CASSLARGNTNSPLHF

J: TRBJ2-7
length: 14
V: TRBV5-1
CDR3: CASSLGTESYEQYF

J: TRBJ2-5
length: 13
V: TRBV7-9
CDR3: CASRDSNRETQYF

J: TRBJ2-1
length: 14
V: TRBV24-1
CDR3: CATSAGSSYNEQFF

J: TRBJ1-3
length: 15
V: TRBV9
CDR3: CASSALQGPGNTIYF

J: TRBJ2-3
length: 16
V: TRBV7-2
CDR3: CASRGLAGGRPDTQYF

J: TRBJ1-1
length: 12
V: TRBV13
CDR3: CASSPGFTEAFF

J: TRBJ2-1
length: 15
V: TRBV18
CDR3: CASSSSGVWPNEQFF

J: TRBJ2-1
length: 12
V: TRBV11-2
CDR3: CASSKAGDEQFF

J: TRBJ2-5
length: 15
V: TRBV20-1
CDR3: CSASGTSGHQETQYF

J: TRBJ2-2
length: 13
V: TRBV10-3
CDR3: CAISEDSTGELFF

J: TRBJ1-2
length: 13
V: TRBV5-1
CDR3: CASSLQGAEGYTF

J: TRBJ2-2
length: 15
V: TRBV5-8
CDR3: CASSFRQGWTGELFF

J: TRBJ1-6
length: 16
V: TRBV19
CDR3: CASREVWSSYNSPLHF

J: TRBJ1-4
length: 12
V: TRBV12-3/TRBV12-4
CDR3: CASKQGQEKLFF

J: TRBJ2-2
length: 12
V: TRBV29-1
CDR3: CSVVRTTGELFF

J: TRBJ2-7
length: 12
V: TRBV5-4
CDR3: CATAGDTYEQYF